This passage covers 23 T cell receptor beta chains from one sample sequenced in a study of T cell clones after liver transplantation. Method: immunoSEQ multiplex PCR; TCRdb's copy keeps in-frame clones and lacks some. In the table there are just over 60,000 clones, about two thirds of which are singletons. The specimen was CD4+ T cells from blood, collected before liver transplant. These receptors all stem from a human donor who received a liver transplant.

V is TRBV30 and J is TRBJ2-2; TRBD1 matches at 9 bases. The CDR3 is made up of 15 amino acids. Losses at the gene ends were 3 bases for V and 7 bases for J; bases not matched to a gene: 9. The V gene's germline CDR1 is GTSNPN and CDR2 SVGIG (reference sequence). The CDR3 loop reads CAWRNPGQGSGELFF. The CDR3 DNA follows: TGTGCCTGGAGGAACCCTGGACAGGGGAGCGGGGAGCTGTTTTTT.

The chain has TRBV18 and TRBJ2-3, with 8 bases matching TRBD1. From germline, CDR1 is KGHSH and CDR2 LQKENI. J gave up 2 bases and V 5 bases, and 6 bases lay outside the gene matches. The CDR3 sequence is 15 residues long. For the CDR3, the DNA is TGTGCCAGCTCAGCCGGACAGGGCAACACAGATACGCAGTATTTT. Translating gives CASSAGQGNTDTQYF. The variable domain in full, completed from reference TRBV18 and TRBJ2-3, reads NAGVMQNPRHLVRRRGQEARLRCSPMKGHSHVYWYRQLPEEGLKFMVYLQKENIIDESGMPKERFSAEFPKEGPSILRIQQVVRGDSAAYFCASSAGQGNTDTQYFGPGTRLTVL.

The chain links TRBV7-9 to TRBJ2-2; D ambiguous. The ends were cut back, 1 base at V and 0 bases at J, with 6 bases in the middle. This CDR3 is 15 amino acids long. CDR1 is SEHNR and CDR2 is FQNEAQ in the germline V gene (reference sequence). CDR3: CASSLGAANTGELFF. CDR3 DNA: TGTGCCAGCAGCTTAGGGGCAGCGAACACCGGGGAGCTGTTTTTT. Variable domain in full (rest from reference TRBV7-9 and TRBJ2-2): DTGVSQNPRHKITKRGQNVTFRCDPISEHNRLYWYRQTLGQGPEFLTYFQNEAQLEKSRLLSDRFSAERPKGSFSTLEIQRTEQGDSAMYLCASSLGAANTGELFFGEGSRLTVL.

The chain has TRBV15 and TRBJ1-2; D unclear. Trimming left V 0 bases short and J 5 bases short, with 10 bases between. The germline gives CDR1 LNHNV, CDR2 YYDKDF (reference sequence). This CDR3 has 14 amino acids. This CDR3 reads CATSRDRGEYGYTF. The CDR3 DNA follows: TGTGCCACCAGCAGAGATCGGGGAGAGTATGGCTACACCTTC.

The V and J genes are TRBV2 and TRBJ1-3; D not certain. The CDR3 is 13 residues long. V lost 8 bases, J lost 0 bases, and 8 bases lay in between. Germline CDR1 SNHLY, CDR2 FYNNEI. The CDR3 here is CASGQSSGNTIYF. CDR3 sequence (DNA): TGTGCCAGCGGGCAGAGCTCTGGAAACACCATATATTTT.

The chain uses TRBV29-1 and TRBJ2-4; TRBD1 agrees at 7 bases. The CDR3 extends over 13 amino acids. Germline V gives CDR1 SQVTM, CDR2 ANQGSEA. Trimming cost V 3 bases and J 3 bases; bases outside gene matches: 2. CDR3 bases: TGCAGCGTTGACACAGGGGTCAAAAACATTCAGTACTTC. This sequence encodes CSVDTGVKNIQYF.

The CDR3 protein is CASSHVSRGGTEAFF. The CDR3 nucleotides read TGTGCCAGCAGCCACGTCTCCAGGGGAGGGACTGAAGCTTTCTTT. The chain joins TRBV6-1 to TRBJ1-1; a possible D gene is TRBD1 (6 bases). Germline V gene data show CDR1 as MNHNS and CDR2 as SASEGT. The V end lost 6 bases, the J end lost 5 bases, and 19 bases lay between the germline ends. The CDR3 extends over 15 amino acids.

The V call is TRBV7-7, the J call TRBJ2-3, with 9 positions matching TRBD1. Germline V CDR1 and CDR2: SSHAT, FNYEAQ (reference sequence). With V trimmed by 5 bases and J by 0 bases, 3 bases remained unmatched. This CDR3 has 15 residues. The CDR3 DNA follows: TGTGCCAGCAGCAGAGGACAGGGGAGCACAGATACGCAGTATTTT. This gives the protein CASSRGQGSTDTQYF.

The genes are TRBV18 and TRBJ1-5; D is uncertain. Trimming cost V 4 bases and J 0 bases, with 4 bases left between them. This CDR3 has 13 amino acids. Germline CDR1 KGHSH, CDR2 LQKENI. The CDR3 nucleotides read TGTGCCAGCTCACGCGATAGCAATCAGCCCCAGCATTTT. Amino acids: CASSRDSNQPQHF.

V is TRBV11-3 and J is TRBJ2-7, with TRBD1 matching over 10 bases. Germline V gene sequence: CDR1 SGHNT, CDR2 YENEEA. The V and J ends lost 1 base and 4 bases, in that order; junction bases with no gene match: 4. The CDR3 loop spans 15 amino acids. CDR3 sequence reads: CASSLGQGARYEQYF. The CDR3 DNA follows: TGTGCCAGCAGCTTAGGACAGGGGGCGCGGTACGAGCAGTACTTC.

The V and J genes are TRBV30 and TRBJ2-5; 9 bases map to TRBD1. Germline values: CDR1 GTSNPN, CDR2 SVGIG (reference sequence). V gave up 0 bases and J gave up 0 bases; unmatched junction bases: 2. CDR3 length: 15 amino acids. CDR3 DNA: TGTGCCTGGAGTGTTGGGACAGGGAACCAAGAGACCCAGTACTTC. This gives the protein CAWSVGTGNQETQYF. Using reference TRBV30 and TRBJ2-5 for the parts outside the CDR3, the full variable domain is SQTIHQWPATLVQPVGSPLSLECTVEGTSNPNLYWYRQAAGRGLQLLFYSVGIGQISSEVPQNLSASRPQDRQFILSSKKLLLSDSGFYLCAWSVGTGNQETQYFGPGTRLLVL.

The CDR3 spells CASSVGAQPNNSPLHF. CDR3 DNA sequence: TGTGCCAGCAGCGTAGGGGCACAGCCGAATAATTCACCCCTCCACTTT. V gene TRBV9 combines with J gene TRBJ1-6; D unclear. Trimming removed 0 bases from V and 5 bases from J, with 12 bases in between. This CDR3 has 16 amino acids. Per germline, CDR1 SGDLS and CDR2 YYNGEE.

The chain employs TRBV29-1 and TRBJ2-3; 8 nucleotides match TRBD1. CDR1 and CDR2 from the germline V gene are SQVTM and ANQGSEA. The CDR3 is made up of 14 amino acids. With V trimmed by 5 bases and J by 5 bases, 9 bases remained unmatched. The CDR3 bases are TGCAGCGTTAAACGACAGGGGATTGGAGATACGCAGTATTTT. Amino acid sequence: CSVKRQGIGDTQYF.

The CDR3: CASSVTGQGSTDTQYF. The CDR3 nucleotides are TGTGCCAGCAGCGTAACGGGACAGGGAAGCACAGATACGCAGTATTTT. This sequence joins TRBV9 and TRBJ2-3; 9 bases agree with TRBD1. CDR3 length: 16 amino acids. The trim removed 1 base at V and 0 bases at J, leaving 3 bases unmatched. The V gene's germline CDR1 is SGDLS and CDR2 YYNGEE. The full variable domain, rest sourced from reference TRBV9 and TRBJ2-3, is DSGVTQTPKHLITATGQRVTLRCSPRSGDLSVYWYQQSLDQGLQFLIQYYNGEERAKGNILERFSAQQFPDLHSELNLSSLELGDSALYFCASSVTGQGSTDTQYFGPGTRLTVL.

This clone was recorded a few times. This sequence joins TRBV11-2 and TRBJ2-7; D possibly corresponds to TRBD2 (7 bases). Germline V gives CDR1 SGHAT, CDR2 FQNNGV. The CDR3 runs to 15 residues. With 6 bases removed from V and 3 bases from J, the gap between germline ends came to 18 bases. The CDR3 protein is CASRPVGGLLYEQYF. The CDR3 region has the DNA TGTGCCAGCAGGCCCGTGGGGGGGCTCCTCTACGAGCAGTACTTC.

The chain employs TRBV6-5 and TRBJ1-4; 7 bases agree with TRBD1. Per the germline V gene, CDR1 is MNHEY and CDR2 is SVGAGI. The V segment lost 6 bases and the J segment 5 bases; nucleotides outside the gene matches: 6. The CDR3 covers 14 residues. This CDR3 reads CASRRTGQNEKLFF. The CDR3 region has the DNA TGTGCCAGCAGGCGGACAGGCCAAAATGAAAAACTGTTTTTT.

The genes are TRBV5-1 and TRBJ2-3; possibly TRBD1 for D (5 bases). Trimming took 3 bases from V and 3 from J, leaving 17 bases between them. Germline lookup yields CDR1 SGHRS and CDR2 YFSETQ. This CDR3 is built from 16 residues. As DNA, the CDR3 is TGCGCCAGCAGCTCCACCCAGGGCGTCGGTACAGATACGCAGTATTTT. This translates into CASSSTQGVGTDTQYF.

The chain links TRBV19 to TRBJ2-7; 13 bases are a match to TRBD2. V shed 3 bases and J 5 bases; nucleotides not matched to a gene: 4. CDR3 length: 15 residues. Germline lookup yields CDR1 LNHDA and CDR2 SQIVND (reference sequence). DNA for the CDR3: TGTGCCAGTAGTATTCCGGGACTAGCGGGAAACGAGCAGTACTTC. Protein: CASSIPGLAGNEQYF.

The chain combines TRBV27 with TRBJ1-2; D gene uncertain. Germline CDR1 reads MNHEY; CDR2 reads SMNVEV (reference sequence). Trimming left V 3 bases short and J 1 base short, with 9 bases between. The length of the CDR3 is 14 residues. CDR3: CASSFRGGNYGYTF. The CDR3, as DNA: TGTGCCAGCAGTTTCAGAGGCGGTAACTATGGCTACACCTTC.

This clone was recorded a few times. The gene calls are TRBV4-1 and TRBJ1-1; no definite D call. The germline V gene has CDR1 MGHRA and CDR2 YSYEKL. CDR3 size: 14 residues. V was shortened by 8 bases and J by 0 bases, with 13 bases between the two germline ends. CDR3: CASSRHAMNTEAFF. The DNA for the CDR3 is TGCGCCAGCTCACGACACGCCATGAACACTGAAGCTTTCTTT.

The chain couples TRBV13 to TRBJ2-3, with 12 nucleotides matching TRBD2. The CDR3 consists of 18 residues. The trim removed 4 bases at V and 2 bases at J, leaving 10 bases unmatched. In germline, CDR1 is PRHDT, CDR2 FYEKMQ (reference sequence). The DNA for the CDR3 is TGTGCCAGCAGCTCTCGCCCAAGACTAGCGGGGGACACAGATACGCAGTATTTT. Translation: CASSSRPRLAGDTDTQYF. The variable domain in full, completed from reference TRBV13 and TRBJ2-3, reads AAGVIQSPRHLIKEKRETATLKCYPIPRHDTVYWYQQGPGQDPQFLISFYEKMQSDKGSIPDRFSAQQFSDYHSELNMSSLELGDSALYFCASSSRPRLAGDTDTQYFGPGTRLTVL.

This clone was picked up a small number of times. This sequence joins TRBV9 and TRBJ1-6; the D gene is possibly TRBD1 (5 bases). Trimming took off 0 bases at V and 6 bases at J, with 13 bases between the two ends. CDR3 length: 16 residues. CDR1 is SGDLS and CDR2 is YYNGEE in the germline V gene. The CDR3 DNA follows: TGTGCCAGCAGCGTAGGGCAGGGCCTACTTAATTCACCCCTCCACTTT. Residues: CASSVGQGLLNSPLHF.

The rearrangement uses TRBV7-9 and TRBJ2-1, with 7 bases that match TRBD2. The CDR3 covers 15 residues. After removal of 3 bases from V and 10 bases from J, the junction contained 12 bases not matched to a gene. The germline gives CDR1 SEHNR, CDR2 FQNEAQ (reference sequence). The CDR3 DNA reads as TGTGCCAGCAGCTTTTCAAGCGGGGTAGGGTTAGAGCAGTTCTTC. This codes for CASSFSSGVGLEQFF.